Included here is one T cell receptor beta chain sequence, with context. The record originates from a study of T-cell reconstitution after alpha-beta-depleted transplantation in children. During its preparation, the TCRbeta library received unique molecular identifiers. TCRdb processed the PCR reads anew with MiXCR; each CDR3 protein has one entry. The sample consists of about 610,000 distinct CDR3 sequences, under 12% of them appearing once. The CDR3 is 16 residues long. V dropped 2 bases and J dropped 2; count of bases not matched to a gene: 7. The V gene's germline CDR1 is GTSNPN and CDR2 SVGIG (reference sequence).

This chain links TRBV30 with TRBJ2-7; 12 bases are a match to TRBD2. The clonotype originates from a human donor who donated a stem cell graft to a child with acute myeloid leukemia. Material: PBMCs from the stem cell graft donor, obtained from the stem cell graft. CDR3 coding DNA: TGTGCCTGGAGTACCGGAGGACTAGCGGGAACCTACGAGCAGTACTTC. Translated, it gives CAWSTGGLAGTYEQYF.